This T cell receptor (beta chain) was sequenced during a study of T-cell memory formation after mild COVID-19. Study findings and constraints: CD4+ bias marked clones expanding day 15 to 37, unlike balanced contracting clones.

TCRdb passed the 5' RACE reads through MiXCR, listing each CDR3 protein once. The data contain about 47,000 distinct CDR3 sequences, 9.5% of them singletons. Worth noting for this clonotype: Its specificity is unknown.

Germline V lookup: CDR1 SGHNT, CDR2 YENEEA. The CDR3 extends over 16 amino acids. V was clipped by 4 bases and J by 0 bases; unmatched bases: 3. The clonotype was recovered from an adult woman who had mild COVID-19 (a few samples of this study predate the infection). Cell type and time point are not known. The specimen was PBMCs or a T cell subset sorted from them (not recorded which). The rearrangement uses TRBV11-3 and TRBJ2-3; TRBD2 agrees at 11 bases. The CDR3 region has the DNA TGTGCCAGCAGCTCGGGGACTAGCGGTAGCACAGATACGCAGTATTTT. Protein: CASSSGTSGSTDTQYF.